A single sample is the source of the 16 T cell receptor beta chains below, sequenced in a study of T cell repertoires in cytomegalovirus infection. TCRdb recomputed calls from the reads with MiXCR, one row per CDR3 protein. The sample lists about 920,000 distinct CDR3 sequences, approximately 32% seen once, with about an eighth in the top ten. The antigens for these receptors are not known. Material: cultured CD8+ T cells from PBMCs, obtained from culture after CMV antigen stimulation. The receptor source for this set is a human donor in good health (CMV status not recorded). Some clones in this sample may be carry-over from other donors' samples.

A few counts support this clonotype. This chain links TRBV7-8 with TRBJ1-1; D may be TRBD1 (6 bases). There are 13 residues in the CDR3. Trimming took 7 bases from V and 1 from J, leaving 10 bases between them. Germline lookup yields CDR1 SGHVS and CDR2 FQNEAQ. The DNA of the CDR3 is TGTGCCAGCATGGTGGACAGGAACACTGAAGCTTTCTTT. Translation: CASMVDRNTEAFF.

The sample holds a few counts of this clonotype. The chain carries TRBV6-1 and TRBJ1-6; D might be TRBD1 (5 bases). Germline V gene sequence: CDR1 MNHNS, CDR2 SASEGT. The V end was cut by 3 bases, the J end by 7 bases, with 13 bases between. The CDR3 spans 15 residues. CDR3 nucleotide sequence: TGTGCCAGCAGTGAGCGTGGCAGGGTGAATTCACCCCTCCACTTT. This sequence encodes CASSERGRVNSPLHF.

This clonotype was detected many times. This rearrangement joins TRBV7-8 to TRBJ2-7; tentatively, D is TRBD2 (5 bases). V lost 6 bases and J lost 0, with 12 bases in between. The CDR3 is made up of 14 amino acids. Per the germline V gene, CDR1 is SGHVS and CDR2 is FQNEAQ. CDR3: CASRVLGSSYEQYF. The CDR3 DNA follows: TGTGCCAGCAGAGTGTTGGGGAGCTCCTACGAGCAGTACTTC. The full variable domain, rest sourced from reference TRBV7-8 and TRBJ2-7, is GAGVSQSPRYKVAKRGQDVALRCDPISGHVSLFWYQQALGQGPEFLTYFQNEAQLDKSGLPSDRFFAERPEGSVSTLKIQRTQQEDSAVYLCASRVLGSSYEQYFGPGTRLTVT.

V is TRBV28 and J is TRBJ1-2, with 7 bases matching TRBD1. V trimming: 1 base; J trimming: 5 bases; junction bases outside the gene matches: 10. Germline assignment: CDR1 MDHEN and CDR2 SYDVKM. The CDR3 is 16 residues long. CDR3 coding DNA: TGTGCCAGCAGTTTATCAAGGGGGCGCTTCGGGTATGGCTACACCTTC. This gives the protein CASSLSRGRFGYGYTF.

The rearrangement uses TRBV7-6 and TRBJ2-5, with D perhaps matching TRBD2 (5 bases). V lost 4 bases to trimming and J lost 3 bases, with 12 bases between them. CDR3 length: 14 residues. Per the germline V gene, CDR1 is SGHVS and CDR2 is FNYEAQ. CDR3 in amino acids: CASSSEWGEETQYF. In DNA, the CDR3 is TGTGCCAGCAGCTCCGAGTGGGGAGAAGAGACCCAGTACTTC.

As to this clonotype: A junction end diverges from the germline sequence, so it may reflect a read error. The chain links TRBV12-3 or TRBV12-4 to TRBJ1-4; D remains unclear. CDR3 length: 11 residues. CDR3 bases: TGTGTCAGCACCGATTGGGAAAAACTGTTTTTT. This translates into CVSTDWEKLFF.

The genes are TRBV12-3 or TRBV12-4 and TRBJ1-2; no clear D. The CDR3 loop spans 13 amino acids. The V end lost 3 bases, the J end lost 1 base, and 6 bases lay between the germline ends. The CDR3 DNA follows: TGTGCCAGCAGTTTTAGCATTAACTATGGCTACACCTTC. It codes for CASSFSINYGYTF.

The genes are TRBV10-3 and TRBJ2-1; TRBD1 might be the D (6 bases). The V end was cut by 3 bases, the J end by 4 bases, with 13 bases between. Germline-derived CDR1 and CDR2 are ENHRY and SYGVKD. The CDR3 has 15 residues. Written as DNA, the CDR3 is TGTGCCATCAGTGACAGGGGAGTCCAGTACAATGAGCAGTTCTTC. Translated, it gives CAISDRGVQYNEQFF.

This clonotype turned up a few times. V gene TRBV6-1 combines with J gene TRBJ1-1; D is unclear. Trimming took off 7 bases at V and 9 bases at J, with 21 bases between the two ends. The CDR3 runs 14 residues. The germline gives CDR1 MNHNS, CDR2 SASEGT. The CDR3 nucleotides are TGTGCCAGCACTGAGTATGGACCCCCGACAAAAGCTTTCTTT. This sequence encodes CASTEYGPPTKAFF.

A word on this clonotype: The junction does not match germline at one end; this may be a read error. The chain joins TRBV11-2 to TRBJ2-1, with 12 bases matching TRBD2. Germline V gives CDR1 SGHAT, CDR2 FQNNGV. The CDR3 contains 15 residues. This CDR3 reads CASSLSLAGGDEQFF. CDR3 in DNA: TGTGCCAGCAGCTTAAGTCTAGCGGGGGGGGATGAGCAGTTCTTT.

The CDR3 reads CASSQEPSGGAREQFF. DNA for the CDR3: TGTGCCAGCAGCCAAGAGCCTAGCGGGGGGGCCCGTGAGCAGTTCTTC. The chain has TRBV4-2 and TRBJ2-1; 12 positions match TRBD2. This CDR3 contains 16 residues. The germline CDR1 and CDR2 sequences are LGHNA and YNFKEQ. Losses at the gene ends were 0 bases for V and 9 bases for J; bases not matched to a gene: 6.

This clonotype was seen repeatedly, ten times or more. This chain uses TRBV7-6 with TRBJ2-3; possibly TRBD2 for D (5 bases). This CDR3 has 15 residues. V was clipped by 5 bases and J by 0 bases, with 12 bases between them. The germline V gene encodes CDR1 SGHVS and CDR2 FNYEAQ. CDR3 region: CASSPLATSTDTQYF. CDR3 nucleotides: TGTGCCAGCAGCCCCCTAGCCACTAGCACAGATACGCAGTATTTT. Complete variable domain (other parts from reference TRBV7-6 and TRBJ2-3): GAGVSQSPRYKVTKRGQDVALRCDPISGHVSLYWYRQALGQGPEFLTYFNYEAQQDKSGLPNDRFSAERPEGSISTLTIQRTEQRDSAMYRCASSPLATSTDTQYFGPGTRLTVL.

This chain links TRBV11-3 with TRBJ2-2; perhaps D is TRBD1 or TRBD2 (6 bases each). V shed 4 bases and J shed 6 bases, with 12 bases lying between them. The CDR3 is 14 amino acids. The germline V gene has CDR1 SGHNT and CDR2 YENEEA. CDR3 in amino acids: CASSSEGGSGELFF. DNA of the CDR3: TGTGCCAGCAGCTCCGAGGGGGGCTCCGGGGAGCTGTTTTTT. The complete variable domain, with remaining parts taken from reference TRBV11-3 and TRBJ2-2, reads EAGVVQSPRYKIIEKKQPVAFWCNPISGHNTLYWYLQNLGQGPELLIRYENEEAVDDSQLPKDRFSAERLKGVDSTLKIQPAELGDSAVYLCASSSEGGSGELFFGEGSRLTVL.

The chain links TRBV12-3 or TRBV12-4 to TRBJ1-2; no firm D call. Trimming took 1 base from V and 2 from J, leaving 5 bases between them. The CDR3 consists of 13 residues. CDR3 DNA sequence: TGTGCCAGCAGTTTAGTTATAAACTATGGCTACACCTTC. This translates into CASSLVINYGYTF.

This clonotype appeared a few times. J is TRBJ2-5 and V is TRBV27; 7 nucleotides agree with TRBD1. This CDR3 spans 15 amino acids. Per germline, CDR1 MNHEY and CDR2 SMNVEV (reference sequence). Unmatched junction bases numbered 4, after V lost 3 bases and J lost 0 bases. The CDR3 region is CASSFSQGYQETQYF. CDR3 nucleotide sequence: TGTGCCAGCAGTTTCTCACAGGGGTACCAAGAGACCCAGTACTTC.

This clonotype was observed a few times. The V call is TRBV11-2, the J call TRBJ2-7; TRBD2 might be the D (6 bases). Deletions cut 2 bases from V and 2 bases from J, with 10 bases between. Germline CDR1 SGHAT, CDR2 FQNNGV. This CDR3 comprises 14 residues. This CDR3 reads CASSLRGLTYEQYF. DNA for the CDR3: TGTGCCAGCAGCTTACGGGGGTTAACCTACGAGCAGTACTTC.